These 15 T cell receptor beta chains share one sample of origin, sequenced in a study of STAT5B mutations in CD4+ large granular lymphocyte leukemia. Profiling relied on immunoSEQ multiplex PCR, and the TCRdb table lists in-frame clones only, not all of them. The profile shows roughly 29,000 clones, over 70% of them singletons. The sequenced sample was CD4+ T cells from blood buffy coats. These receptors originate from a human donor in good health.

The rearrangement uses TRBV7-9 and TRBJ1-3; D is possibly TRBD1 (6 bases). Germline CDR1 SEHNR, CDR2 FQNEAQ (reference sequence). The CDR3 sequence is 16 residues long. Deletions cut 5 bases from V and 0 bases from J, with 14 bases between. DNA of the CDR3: TGTGCCAGCAGCCCTCAGCGACAGGTCTCTGGAAACACCATATATTTT. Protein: CASSPQRQVSGNTIYF.

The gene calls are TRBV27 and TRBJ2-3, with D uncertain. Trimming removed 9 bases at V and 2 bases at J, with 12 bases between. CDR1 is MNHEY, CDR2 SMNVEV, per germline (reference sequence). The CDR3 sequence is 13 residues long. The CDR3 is CASALTITDTQYF. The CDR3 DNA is TGTGCCAGTGCCCTTACTATCACAGATACGCAGTATTTT.

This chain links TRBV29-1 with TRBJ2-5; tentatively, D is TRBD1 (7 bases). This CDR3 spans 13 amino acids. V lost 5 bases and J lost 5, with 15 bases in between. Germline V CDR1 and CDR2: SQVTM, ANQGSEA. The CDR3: CSVRLAGGETQYF. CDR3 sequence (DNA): TGCAGCGTTAGATTGGCAGGGGGGGAGACCCAGTACTTC.

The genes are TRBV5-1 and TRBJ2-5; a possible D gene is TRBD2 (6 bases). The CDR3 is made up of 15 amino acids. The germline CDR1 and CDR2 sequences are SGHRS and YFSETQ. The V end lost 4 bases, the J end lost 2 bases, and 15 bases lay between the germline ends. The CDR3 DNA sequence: TGCGCCAGCAGCACTGCCCCGGGAGCTCAAGAGACCCAGTACTTC. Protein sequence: CASSTAPGAQETQYF. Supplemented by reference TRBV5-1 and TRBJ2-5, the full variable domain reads KAGVTQTPRYLIKTRGQQVTLSCSPISGHRSVSWYQQTPGQGLQFLFEYFSETQRNKGNFPGRFSGRQFSNSRSEMNVSTLELGDSALYLCASSTAPGAQETQYFGPGTRLLVL.

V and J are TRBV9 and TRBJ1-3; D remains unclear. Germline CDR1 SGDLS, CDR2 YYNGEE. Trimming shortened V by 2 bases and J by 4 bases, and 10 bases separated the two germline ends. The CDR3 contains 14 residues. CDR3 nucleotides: TGTGCCAGCAGCGTGACCGATCTGGGAAACACCATATATTTT. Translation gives CASSVTDLGNTIYF.

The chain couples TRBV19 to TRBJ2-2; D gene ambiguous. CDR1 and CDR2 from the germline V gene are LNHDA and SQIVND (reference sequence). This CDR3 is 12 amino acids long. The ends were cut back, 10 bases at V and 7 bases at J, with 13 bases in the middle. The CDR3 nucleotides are TGTGCCACAAAGTCGGCGAGCGGGGAGCTGTTTTTT. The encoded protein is CATKSASGELFF.

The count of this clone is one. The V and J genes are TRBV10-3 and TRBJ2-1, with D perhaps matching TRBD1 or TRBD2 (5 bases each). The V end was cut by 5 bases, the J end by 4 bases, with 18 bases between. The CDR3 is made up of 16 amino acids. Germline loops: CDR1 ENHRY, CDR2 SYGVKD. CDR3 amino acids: CAISSSGGEAYNEQFF. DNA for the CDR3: TGTGCCATCAGTTCTTCTGGGGGAGAGGCTTACAATGAGCAGTTCTTC.

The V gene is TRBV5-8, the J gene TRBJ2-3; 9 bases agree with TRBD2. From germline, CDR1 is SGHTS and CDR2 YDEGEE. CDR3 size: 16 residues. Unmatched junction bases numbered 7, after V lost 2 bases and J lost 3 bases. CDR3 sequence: CASSLALAGMTDTQYF. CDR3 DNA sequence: TGTGCCAGCAGCTTAGCGCTAGCGGGGATGACAGATACGCAGTATTTT.

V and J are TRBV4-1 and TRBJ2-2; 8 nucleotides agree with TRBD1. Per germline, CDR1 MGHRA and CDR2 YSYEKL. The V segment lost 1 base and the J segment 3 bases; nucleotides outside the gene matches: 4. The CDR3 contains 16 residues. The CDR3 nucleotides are TGCGCCAGCAGCCAAGGGGACAGGTTTTACACCGGGGAGCTGTTTTTT. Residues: CASSQGDRFYTGELFF.

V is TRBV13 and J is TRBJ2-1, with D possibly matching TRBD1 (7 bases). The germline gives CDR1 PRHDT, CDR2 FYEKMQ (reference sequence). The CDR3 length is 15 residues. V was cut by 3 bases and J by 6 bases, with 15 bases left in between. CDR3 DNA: TGTGCCAGCAGCTTCCGGGCAGGGGGGTTCAATGAGCAGTTCTTC. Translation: CASSFRAGGFNEQFF.

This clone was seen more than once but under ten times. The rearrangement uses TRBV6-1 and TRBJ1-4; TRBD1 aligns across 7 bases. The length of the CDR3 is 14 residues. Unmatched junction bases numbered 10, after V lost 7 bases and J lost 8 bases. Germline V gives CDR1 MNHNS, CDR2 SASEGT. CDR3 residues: CASNPGQPAEKLFF. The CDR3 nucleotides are TGTGCCAGCAATCCGGGACAGCCCGCGGAAAAACTGTTTTTT.

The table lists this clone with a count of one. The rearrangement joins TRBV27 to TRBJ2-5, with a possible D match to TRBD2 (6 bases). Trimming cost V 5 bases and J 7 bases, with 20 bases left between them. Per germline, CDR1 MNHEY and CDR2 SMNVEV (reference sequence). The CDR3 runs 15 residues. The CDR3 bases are TGTGCCAGCAGTGTAGAACCGGGACTCACGGGGACCCAGTACTTC. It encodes CASSVEPGLTGTQYF.

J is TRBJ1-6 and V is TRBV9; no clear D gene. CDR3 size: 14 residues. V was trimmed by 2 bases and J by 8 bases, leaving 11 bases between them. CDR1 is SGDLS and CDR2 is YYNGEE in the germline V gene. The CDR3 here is CASSVGTPYSPLHF. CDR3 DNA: TGTGCCAGCAGCGTCGGTACCCCCTATTCACCCCTCCACTTT.

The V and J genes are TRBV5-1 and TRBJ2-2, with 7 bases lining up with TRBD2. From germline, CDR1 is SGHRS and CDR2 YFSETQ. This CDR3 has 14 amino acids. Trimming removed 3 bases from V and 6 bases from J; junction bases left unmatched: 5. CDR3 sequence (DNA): TGCGCCAGCAGCTGGACTAGTCAGGCCGGGGAGCTGTTTTTT. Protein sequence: CASSWTSQAGELFF.

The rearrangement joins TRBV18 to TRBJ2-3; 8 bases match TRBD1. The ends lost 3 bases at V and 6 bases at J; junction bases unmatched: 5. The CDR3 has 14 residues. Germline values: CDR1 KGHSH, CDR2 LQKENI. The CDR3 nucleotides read TGTGCCAGCTCACCGACAGGGGCCGACGATACGCAGTATTTT. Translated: CASSPTGADDTQYF.